This TCR beta chain was retrieved from a study of blood T cell repertoires in COVID-19 (dated by TCRdb to 2020 to 2022). Describing the broader study: Collaborator samples came from the United States, Italy and Spain and covered acute and convalescent phases of COVID-19. The prospective study material was composed of cDNA or gDNA derived from T cells, B-cell-depleted T cells, or PBMCs. The repertoires were released in a freely available public database meant as a resource for research on the immune response to SARS-CoV-2. Sample metadata almost always included a de-identified subject ID, COVID-19 status, age in years and sex. Deeply sampled blood TCRbeta repertoires from subjects exposed to, actively infected with, or recovered from COVID-19 were included in the dataset. The samples were drawn from the first 160 participants of the ongoing ImmuneRACE study and from roughly 1,300 subjects provided by 6 global collaborators. HLA class I and class II types, where available, came from metadata supplied by the sample provider rather than from assay-based typing.

TCRbeta CDR3 regions were amplified from genomic DNA by means of the immunoSEQ Assay, a bias-controlled multiplex PCR. In the paper's pipeline: The number of nucleated cells in each sample was estimated from the amplification of reference gene primers within the assay. Sequence reads were collapsed and filtered to measure the absolute abundance of every unique TCRbeta CDR3 rearrangement. For each sample, productive Simpson clonality was calculated as the square root of Simpson's diversity index across productive rearrangements. TCRdb's version of the immuneACCESS table is confined to in-frame rearrangements and falls short of the full clone set. An unresolved V gene accounts for under half of the shortfall where checked; the remainder is of unknown origin. V, J and clone size derive from that table, while D and trimming were established from the DNA sequence. For this sample there are fewer than 450,000 clones; 88% appear just once. The ten largest clones add up to 1.2% of the sample.

In the prospective study, participants were about 18 to 95 years old, resided in about 25 geographic areas of the United States, and were enrolled through a virtual design. In the prospective study, participants were assigned to cohorts based on the clinical history participants reported in a screening survey and a study questionnaire. Recovered participants in ImmuneRACE Cohort 3 were defined as having two consecutive negative NP/OP PCR tests, clearance from a healthcare professional, or resolution of symptoms. Each participant in the prospective study had whole blood, serum and a nasopharyngeal or oropharyngeal swab collected by mobile phlebotomists. Additional blood draws and questionnaires over an approximately two-month period could optionally be provided by prospective study participants. Before DNA extraction, prospective study blood samples were shipped either frozen or at room temperature.

To note about this clone: Its recognized antigen is unknown. No much larger clone exists at a distance of one base, and base qualities are not known.

From its cysteine to its phenylalanine, the CDR3 spans 16 amino acids. Kept here is only the CDR3 DNA, which spans 48 bases and is read in frame from base 1. The junction shows trimming of 5 bases on V and 3 bases on J, plus 19 bases between the germline ends. CDR1 and CDR2 were assigned from the germline V gene as MDHEN and SYDVKM. Overall study results and their limits: How much clinical and demographic metadata was included differed by source and by participant, and the metadata was provided uncurated.

This sequence originates from a woman younger than 30 who had recovered from COVID-19. Sequences were obtained from PBMCs or T cells enriched from blood (not recorded which). The chain is encoded by TRBV28 joined to TRBJ1-2, with TRBD1 perhaps the D gene, on 6 matching bases. CDR3 loop: CASSLVVGAGDYGYTF. Read as DNA, the sequence is TGTGCCAGCAGTCTGGTAGTGGGGGCGGGAGACTATGGCTACACCTTC.